This TCR beta chain was identified in a study of CD4 T cells in relation to SARS-CoV-2 and coronaviruses. The wider study: After nine to eleven days of antigen culture, PBMC TCR beta CDR3s were sequenced.

Sequencing was performed with immunoSEQ multiplex PCR; in TCRdb, only in-frame clones are kept and a portion is missing. The repertoire consists of some 35,000 clones, with around 82% occurring once and the leading ten covering around 4.8%. For approximately 10 days, roughly 10^5 sorted CD4+ cells grew with T cell-depleted PBMCs and CEF. Study outcomes and limitations: Culture-expanded clones reflect memory recall rather than primary priming during culture. SARS-CoV-2-driven expansion was significantly weaker in crossreactive than monoreactive clones.

V shed 6 bases, J shed 5 bases, and the junction held 13 bases outside the gene matches. CDR3 length: 17 residues. CDR1 and CDR2 (germline): LNHDA, SQIVND (reference sequence). Notes on this clone: Its specificity is not known.

The chain recombines TRBV19 with TRBJ2-3, with 11 bases lining up with TRBD2. The receptor was derived from an adult with COVID-19. The sample consisted of naive CD4+ T cells from PBMCs, cultured in vitro. Subset noted: naive CD4+ T cells isolated by negative enrichment. This CDR3 reads CASSNTKLAGDLDTQYF. As DNA, the CDR3 is TGTGCCAGTAGCAATACCAAACTAGCGGGAGACCTAGATACGCAGTATTTT. The variable domain in full, with the rest retrieved from reference TRBV19 and TRBJ2-3, is DGGITQSPKYLFRKEGQNVTLSCEQNLNHDAMYWYRQDPGQGLRLIYYSQIVNDFQKGDIAEGYSVSREKKESFPLTVTSAQKNPTAFYLCASSNTKLAGDLDTQYFGPGTRLTVL.